The 9 T cell receptor beta chains below all came from one sample that was sequenced in a study of early stage breast cancer tumors. Clones were read by immunoSEQ multiplex PCR, and TCRdb kept only the in-frame ones, dropping some. The table shows some 29,000 clones, with just under 85% occurring only once. The sequencing input was blood. The receptors come from a person aged 45-65 years with breast cancer.

The chain uses TRBV19 and TRBJ1-6; 12 bases match TRBD1. J lost 9 bases, V lost 8 bases, and 5 bases had no gene match. Germline V CDR1 and CDR2: LNHDA, SQIVND (reference sequence). This CDR3 comprises 14 residues. CDR3 in amino acids: CASGTGGLGSPLHF. Written as DNA, the CDR3 is TGTGCCAGTGGGACAGGGGGCTTGGGTTCACCCCTCCACTTT.

This clone was observed once. CDR3 DNA sequence: TGTGCCAGCAGCCAGGACCTGACTAACCACAATGAGCAGTTCTTC. Amino acid sequence: CASSQDLTNHNEQFF. The genes are TRBV4-2 and TRBJ2-1; TRBD2 is a possible D gene (5 bases). Germline loops: CDR1 LGHNA, CDR2 YNFKEQ. CDR3 length: 15 residues. Trimming stripped 3 bases from V and 5 bases from J, with 14 bases between.

This chain links TRBV5-4 with TRBJ1-2; D not certain. Trimming pared 3 bases from V and 1 base from J, leaving 13 bases between. From germline, CDR1 is SGHNT and CDR2 YYREEE (reference sequence). The CDR3 extends over 15 amino acids. CDR3 sequence: CASSSSRTRNYGYTF. The CDR3 bases are TGTGCCAGCAGCTCATCCAGGACTCGTAACTATGGCTACACCTTC.

With respect to this clone: Without the conserved terminal phenylalanine or tryptophan, this CDR3 likely stems from a read error. The DNA is left out, because the CDR3 cannot be placed on it with certainty; the CDR3 is given as TCRdb lists it. The V and J genes are TRBV29-1 and TRBJ1-2; no DNA check was done on the table's D call, TRBD1. The CDR3 is 10 amino acids long, termini counted. CDR1 is SQVTM and CDR2 is ANQGSEA in the germline V gene. The CDR3 reads CSVPHDRGRL.

This chain joins TRBV11-2 and TRBJ2-5, with 9 nucleotides matching TRBD1. The CDR3 loop spans 16 amino acids. With V trimmed by 2 bases and J by 5 bases, 9 bases remained unmatched. CDR1 and CDR2 from the germline V gene are SGHAT and FQNNGV. In DNA, the CDR3 is TGTGCCAGCAGCTTACTACCCGGGACAGGGATCGAGACCCAGTACTTC. Residues: CASSLLPGTGIETQYF.

This clone turned up a few times. V is TRBV18 and J is TRBJ1-6; 10 nucleotides align to TRBD1. This CDR3 is 16 amino acids long. With V trimmed by 2 bases and J by 8 bases, 6 bases remained unmatched. Germline V gene lookup returns CDR1 KGHSH and CDR2 LQKENI. CDR3 sequence reads: CASSPKGQGLYSPLHF. In nucleotides, the CDR3 is TGTGCCAGCTCACCAAAGGGACAGGGGTTGTATTCACCCCTCCACTTT. The complete variable domain, with remaining parts taken from reference TRBV18 and TRBJ1-6, reads NAGVMQNPRHLVRRRGQEARLRCSPMKGHSHVYWYRQLPEEGLKFMVYLQKENIIDESGMPKERFSAEFPKEGPSILRIQQVVRGDSAAYFCASSPKGQGLYSPLHFGNGTRLTVT.

This chain uses TRBV5-6 with TRBJ2-3; maybe TRBD1 (6 bases). Germline lookup yields CDR1 SGHDT and CDR2 YYEEEE. Trimming removed 3 bases from V and 2 bases from J, with 16 bases in between. The CDR3 totals 16 residues. DNA for the CDR3: TGTGCCAGCAGCTGGGGGCTAGCAGGGCACACAGATACGCAGTATTTT. It codes for CASSWGLAGHTDTQYF.

This chain joins TRBV28 and TRBJ1-4; D ambiguous. There are 14 residues in the CDR3. The V end lost 3 bases, the J end lost 6 bases, and 11 bases lay between the germline ends. Germline values: CDR1 MDHEN, CDR2 SYDVKM. This CDR3 is CASSFLGRDEKLFF. The CDR3 bases are TGTGCCAGCAGTTTTTTAGGGAGGGATGAAAAACTGTTTTTT.

This chain connects TRBV7-9 to TRBJ1-4, with a weak D call TRBD1 (5 bases). CDR1 and CDR2 from the germline V gene are SEHNR and FQNEAQ (reference sequence). Between the trimmed V and J ends, which lost 9 bases and 0 bases, there was a span of 8 bases. The CDR3 loop spans 13 amino acids. CDR3 residues: CASTGATNEKLFF. In DNA, the CDR3 is TGTGCCAGTACAGGTGCAACTAATGAAAAACTGTTTTTT.